These 28 T cell receptor beta chains were sequenced from one sample in a study of shared clonotypes between healthy human individuals. Libraries were prepared by immunoSEQ multiplex PCR; TCRdb keeps only in-frame clonotypes and omits some of them. The table has hundreds of thousands of clones, around 72% seen once. The source material was memory CD4+ T cells sorted from blood. Subset described: CD45RA-negative fraction. These receptors came from a woman aged 25 to 45 in good health.

This clone was seen more than once but under ten times. The chain recombines TRBV27 with TRBJ2-1; 8 bases are shared with TRBD2. The CDR3 is made up of 14 amino acids. CDR1 MNHEY and CDR2 SMNVEV come from the germline V gene (reference sequence). The V gene end was trimmed by 3 bases and the J gene end by 2 bases; junction bases not matched to a gene: 0. For the CDR3, the DNA is TGTGCCAGCAGTTTCGGGAGGGCCTACAATGAGCAGTTCTTC. Amino acid sequence: CASSFGRAYNEQFF.

This clone was seen more than once but under ten times. The rearrangement links TRBV6-6 to TRBJ1-4; possible D gene TRBD1, 6 bases. Trimming left V 7 bases short and J 7 bases short, with 16 bases between. The CDR3 runs 14 residues. CDR1 is MNHNY, CDR2 SVGAGI, per germline (reference sequence). In nucleotides, the CDR3 is TGTGCCAGCAACGACAGACAGGAAGGTGAAAAACTGTTTTTT. This sequence encodes CASNDRQEGEKLFF.

V gene TRBV27 combines with J gene TRBJ1-3; a possible D gene is TRBD1 (6 bases). V lost 2 bases, J lost 4 bases, and 9 bases lay in between. The V gene's germline CDR1 is MNHEY and CDR2 SMNVEV (reference sequence). The CDR3 is made up of 14 amino acids. Written as DNA, the CDR3 is TGTGCCAGCAGTTTACACCAGGGGGGAAACACCATATATTTT. Its protein product is CASSLHQGGNTIYF.

The CDR3 spells CASSEEGEATEAFF. The CDR3 bases are TGTGCCAGCAGCGAGGAGGGAGAGGCCACTGAAGCTTTCTTT. J is TRBJ1-1 and V is TRBV28; unclear D gene. The CDR3 totals 14 residues. The germline V gene encodes CDR1 MDHEN and CDR2 SYDVKM. V was clipped by 6 bases and J by 4 bases, with 15 bases between them.

With regard to this clone: One end of the junction is discordant with germline, which a read error may explain. The chain employs TRBV5-1 and TRBJ1-1; perhaps TRBD1 as D (5 bases). The CDR3 length is 15 residues. The V gene's germline CDR1 is SGHRS and CDR2 YFSETQ. The CDR3 sequence is CASSWGRNTNAEAFF. The CDR3 coding sequence is TGCGCCAGCAGCTGGGGCAGGAATACGAACGCTGAAGCTTTCTTT.

This clone was detected once. V gene TRBV19 combines with J gene TRBJ1-5; tentatively, D is TRBD1 (5 bases). CDR1 and CDR2 (germline): LNHDA, SQIVND (reference sequence). This CDR3 region has 15 residues. Deletions cut 3 bases from V and 6 bases from J, with 15 bases between. CDR3 in amino acids: CASSIQRGGGQPQHF. The DNA for the CDR3 is TGTGCCAGTAGTATTCAGAGGGGAGGAGGTCAGCCCCAGCATTTT.

The CDR3 is CASSRTAAYEQYF. In nucleotides, the CDR3 is TGTGCCAGCTCCCGGACAGCGGCCTACGAGCAGTACTTC. This chain connects TRBV18 to TRBJ2-7; tentative D call: TRBD1 (6 bases). This CDR3 contains 13 residues. Trimming took off 6 bases at V and 2 bases at J, with 11 bases between the two ends. CDR1 and CDR2 (germline): KGHSH, LQKENI.

Notes on this clone: The sample holds other DNA sequences that translate to the same CDR3. The V call is TRBV2, the J call TRBJ1-5; D is possibly TRBD1 (6 bases). V shed 6 bases and J shed 5 bases, with 11 bases lying between them. The CDR3 has 13 residues. Per germline, CDR1 SNHLY and CDR2 FYNNEI. In DNA, the CDR3 is TGTGCCAGCAGCGTACAGGGTTATCAGCCCCAGCATTTT. It translates to CASSVQGYQPQHF.

This chain connects TRBV7-3 to TRBJ2-1; 8 nucleotides agree with TRBD2. Germline loops: CDR1 SGHTA, CDR2 FQGTGA. The CDR3 has 15 residues. The junction had 5 bases not matched to a gene; V was cut back by 2 bases and J by 5 bases. As DNA, the CDR3 is TGTGCCAGCAGCTTACAAACTAGCGGAAACAATGAGCAGTTCTTC. Protein: CASSLQTSGNNEQFF.

This chain connects TRBV1 to TRBJ2-5; the table assigns TRBD2, which was not confirmed against the DNA. TRBV1 is a pseudogene segment. The CDR3 has 16 residues. Written as DNA, the CDR3 is TGCACCAGCAGCCAAGATCACGCAGCGGGAGATGTGACCCAGTACTTC. Its protein is CTSSQDHAAGDVTQYF.

The rearrangement links TRBV5-5 to TRBJ1-5, with D possibly TRBD1 on 6 matching bases. The CDR3 is 14 amino acids. Germline V gene sequence: CDR1 SGHKS, CDR2 YYEKEE (reference sequence). V was trimmed by 5 bases and J by 5 bases, leaving 14 bases between them. Here the CDR3 DNA reads TGTGCCAGCAGGTTACAGGGAGGGGATCAGCCCCAGCATTTT. Encoded protein: CASRLQGGDQPQHF.

Written as DNA, the CDR3 is TGTGCCAGCAGCTTAGTCGGCCGGGCAGGGTTCTACAATGAGCAGTTCTTC. Translated: CASSLVGRAGFYNEQFF. The chain couples TRBV7-9 to TRBJ2-1; D possibly corresponds to TRBD1 (5 bases). With 1 base removed from V and 3 bases from J, the gap between germline ends came to 16 bases. Germline CDR1 is SEHNR and CDR2 is FQNEAQ (reference sequence). The CDR3 loop spans 17 amino acids.

The V gene is TRBV30, the J gene TRBJ2-1; 7 bases match TRBD1. Germline V gene data show CDR1 as GTSNPN and CDR2 as SVGIG (reference sequence). After removal of 4 bases from V and 7 bases from J, the junction contained 10 bases not matched to a gene. This CDR3 region has 14 residues. CDR3 in amino acids: CAWNLGQSGNEQFF. Written as DNA, the CDR3 is TGTGCCTGGAACTTGGGACAGAGTGGGAATGAGCAGTTCTTC.

This clone was recorded once. The chain carries TRBV25-1 and TRBJ2-3; D gene uncertain. Per germline, CDR1 MGHDK and CDR2 SYGVNS. V was shortened by 3 bases and J by 0 bases, with 7 bases between the two germline ends. The CDR3 is 14 residues long. The CDR3 protein is CASSDQSSTDTQYF. The CDR3 coding sequence is TGTGCCAGCAGTGATCAGTCTAGCACAGATACGCAGTATTTT.

The chain joins TRBV7-8 to TRBJ1-5; D unresolved. The CDR3 consists of 14 residues. Trimming left V 0 bases short and J 7 bases short, with 10 bases between. Germline V gene sequence: CDR1 SGHVS, CDR2 FQNEAQ. CDR3 region: CASSLAAGWQPQHF. Written as DNA, the CDR3 is TGTGCCAGCAGCTTAGCGGCAGGCTGGCAGCCCCAGCATTTT.

The chain carries TRBV27 and TRBJ1-5; TRBD1 agrees at 10 bases. This CDR3 spans 15 amino acids. After removal of 3 bases from V and 2 bases from J, the junction contained 1 base not matched to a gene. The germline V gene encodes CDR1 MNHEY and CDR2 SMNVEV (reference sequence). CDR3 protein: CASSFGQGGNQPQHF. The CDR3 DNA reads as TGTGCCAGCAGTTTCGGACAGGGGGGCAATCAGCCCCAGCATTTT.

This chain links TRBV5-1 with TRBJ1-2; no reliable D call. The V end was cut by 0 bases, the J end by 5 bases, with 5 bases between. Germline V gene data show CDR1 as SGHRS and CDR2 as YFSETQ. The CDR3 has 12 amino acids. This CDR3 is CASSLGPYGYTF. In DNA form, the CDR3 reads TGCGCCAGCAGCTTGGGTCCTTATGGCTACACCTTC. Filled out from reference TRBV5-1 and TRBJ1-2, the complete variable domain reads KAGVTQTPRYLIKTRGQQVTLSCSPISGHRSVSWYQQTPGQGLQFLFEYFSETQRNKGNFPGRFSGRQFSNSRSEMNVSTLELGDSALYLCASSLGPYGYTFGSGTRLTVV.

This clone showed up just a few times. The J gene is TRBJ2-3, the V gene TRBV5-1, with 10 bases fitting TRBD1. CDR3 length equals 14 residues. J lost 4 bases, V lost 4 bases, and 3 bases had no gene match. CDR1 is SGHRS, CDR2 YFSETQ, per germline. As DNA, the CDR3 is TGCGCCAGCAGCGTGGGACAGGGGCCAGATACGCAGTATTTT. Protein: CASSVGQGPDTQYF.

This clone was counted between two and nine times. The V gene is TRBV19, the J gene TRBJ1-5, with 8 positions matching TRBD1. CDR1 and CDR2 (germline): LNHDA, SQIVND (reference sequence). With V trimmed by 4 bases and J by 3 bases, 17 bases remained unmatched. CDR3 size: 19 residues. The CDR3 reads CASSTTKDRARSPNQPQHF. In nucleotides, the CDR3 is TGTGCCAGTAGTACCACCAAGGACAGGGCCCGTTCCCCCAATCAGCCCCAGCATTTT. Complete variable domain (other parts from reference TRBV19 and TRBJ1-5): DGGITQSPKYLFRKEGQNVTLSCEQNLNHDAMYWYRQDPGQGLRLIYYSQIVNDFQKGDIAEGYSVSREKKESFPLTVTSAQKNPTAFYLCASSTTKDRARSPNQPQHFGDGTRLSIL.

This clone was detected a few times. This sample also contains other DNA sequences that code for the same CDR3. The CDR3 DNA follows: TGCGCCAGCAGCTTGGCTGGCTCCTACAATGAGCAGTTCTTC. It codes for CASSLAGSYNEQFF. This chain links TRBV5-1 with TRBJ2-1; no clear D. Deletions cut 0 bases from V and 0 bases from J, with 4 bases between. Germline V lookup: CDR1 SGHRS, CDR2 YFSETQ. This CDR3 comprises 14 residues.

This sequence joins TRBV28 and TRBJ2-5; D is possibly TRBD1 (5 bases). Germline values: CDR1 MDHEN, CDR2 SYDVKM. This CDR3 contains 16 residues. Trimming took 5 bases from V and 1 from J, leaving 17 bases between them. The CDR3 loop is CASSTSFRVLQETQYF. The CDR3 region has the DNA TGTGCCAGCAGTACAAGTTTCAGGGTGCTCCAAGAGACCCAGTACTTC.

This chain links TRBV6-5 with TRBJ1-3, with unresolved D. Germline lookup yields CDR1 MNHEY and CDR2 SVGAGI. The CDR3 runs to 15 residues. The ends were cut back, 5 bases at V and 1 base at J, with 12 bases in the middle. The CDR3 is CASSPISGSGNTIYF. CDR3 in DNA: TGTGCCAGCAGTCCTATCTCAGGATCTGGAAACACCATATATTTT.

The gene calls are TRBV5-6 and TRBJ2-3; D remains unclear. Trimming stripped 4 bases from V and 0 bases from J, with 9 bases between. The germline V gene encodes CDR1 SGHDT and CDR2 YYEEEE. The CDR3 has 14 residues. CDR3 sequence: CASSELLSTDTQYF. The CDR3 DNA reads TGTGCCAGCAGCGAACTGCTAAGCACAGATACGCAGTATTTT. The variable domain in full, with the rest retrieved from reference TRBV5-6 and TRBJ2-3, is DAGVTQSPTHLIKTRGQQVTLRCSPKSGHDTVSWYQQALGQGPQFIFQYYEEEERQRGNFPDRFSGHQFPNYSSELNVNALLLGDSALYLCASSELLSTDTQYFGPGTRLTVL.

The chain links TRBV4-1 to TRBJ1-2; D is uncertain. The CDR3 sequence is 16 residues long. Trimming removed 0 bases from V and 3 bases from J, with 14 bases in between. The germline CDR1 and CDR2 sequences are MGHRA and YSYEKL. CDR3 DNA sequence: TGCGCCAGCAGCCAAGATCCCCGTGGGCTTGACTATGGCTACACCTTC. Protein sequence: CASSQDPRGLDYGYTF.

This clone was counted between two and nine times. The V gene is TRBV2, the J gene TRBJ2-4; 16 bases fit TRBD2. Germline loops: CDR1 SNHLY, CDR2 FYNNEI. This CDR3 is 19 amino acids long. V shed 6 bases, J shed 2 bases, and the junction held 10 bases outside the gene matches. In DNA, the CDR3 is TGTGCCAGCAGGATGGGACTAGCGGGAGGGCCTTACCCCAAAAACATTCAGTACTTC. It encodes CASRMGLAGGPYPKNIQYF.

This clone was recorded a few times. The chain has TRBV6-1 and TRBJ2-3, with D possibly matching TRBD2 (5 bases). Trimming stripped 2 bases from V and 0 bases from J, with 12 bases between. The CDR3 covers 16 residues. Germline-derived CDR1 and CDR2 are MNHNS and SASEGT. CDR3 sequence reads: CASSERPRTSTDTQYF. The CDR3 region has the DNA TGTGCCAGCAGTGAACGTCCTAGGACTAGCACAGATACGCAGTATTTT.

This clone was found a few times. The genes are TRBV7-2 and TRBJ2-1; 9 bases line up with TRBD1. Losses at the gene ends were 1 base for V and 7 bases for J; bases not matched to a gene: 5. Per the germline V gene, CDR1 is SGHTA and CDR2 is FQGNSA. This CDR3 contains 15 residues. The CDR3: CASSLGDRVGNEQFF. The CDR3 DNA reads TGTGCCAGCAGCTTAGGGGACAGGGTAGGTAATGAGCAGTTCTTC.

As regards this clone: A much larger clone differs by one base, so this may be a read error. The sample contains more than one DNA sequence encoding this CDR3. This sequence joins TRBV5-4 and TRBJ1-2; perhaps TRBD1 as D (6 bases). This CDR3 spans 14 amino acids. Looked up from germline, CDR1 is SGHNT and CDR2 is YYREEE (reference sequence). Trimming took off 0 bases at V and 3 bases at J, with 9 bases between the two ends. The CDR3 DNA follows: TGTGCCAGCAGCTTGGGGGGGGCTGACTATGGCTACACCTTC. This sequence encodes CASSLGGADYGYTF.